Included here is one TCR beta chain sequence, with context. Trimming left V 6 bases short and J 2 bases short, with 14 bases between. This CDR3 is 15 amino acids long. Germline V gives CDR1 MNHEY, CDR2 SVGAGI. These data come from a study of OX40 agonist ivuxolimab in advanced cancers. Data came from immunoSEQ multiplex PCR; TCRdb stores just in-frame clones and leaves some out. The top ten clones hold around 2.5% of a sample with around 80,000 clones, approximately 85% of them seen once. V is TRBV6-5 and J is TRBJ1-3; D not resolved. Sequenced material: CD4+ or CD8+ T cells sorted from blood, taken in a trial of the OX40 agonist ivuxolimab. This sequence was found in an adult with an advanced solid tumor such as melanoma, head and neck, liver or kidney cancer. The CDR3 here is CASRDRSSPGNTIYF. The CDR3 DNA sequence: TGTGCCAGCAGGGATAGATCGAGCCCTGGAAACACCATATATTTT.